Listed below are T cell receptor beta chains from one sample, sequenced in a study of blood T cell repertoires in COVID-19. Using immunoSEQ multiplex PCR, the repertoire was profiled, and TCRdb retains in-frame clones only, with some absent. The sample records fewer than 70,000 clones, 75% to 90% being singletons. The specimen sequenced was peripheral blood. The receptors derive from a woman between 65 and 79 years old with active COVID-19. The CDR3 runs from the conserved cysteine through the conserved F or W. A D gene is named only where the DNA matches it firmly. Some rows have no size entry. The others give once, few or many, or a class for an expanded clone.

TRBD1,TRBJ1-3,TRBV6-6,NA,TGTGCCAGCAGTCACCTAGGGGGCGCGAATGGAAACACCATATATTTT,CASSHLGGANGNTIYF
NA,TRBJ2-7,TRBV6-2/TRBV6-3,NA,TGTGCCAGCAGTTACGGTACCCGCGGGGACTACGAGCAGTACTTC,CASSYGTRGDYEQYF
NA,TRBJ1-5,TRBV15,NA,TGTGCCACCAGCAGAGGGACGGCGGGGCAGCCCCAGCATTTT,CATSRGTAGQPQHF
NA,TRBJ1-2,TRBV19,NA,TGTGCCAGTAGTGACAGAACAATGCTCTATGGCTACACCTTC,CASSDRTMLYGYTF
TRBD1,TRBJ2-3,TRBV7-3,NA,TGTGCCAGCAGCTTACGGGCAGGGGGACGCACAGATACGCAGTATTTT,CASSLRAGGRTDTQYF
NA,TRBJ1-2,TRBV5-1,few,TGCGCCAGCAGCTTGGATACAGGGTTAGACTATGGCTACACCTTC,CASSLDTGLDYGYTF
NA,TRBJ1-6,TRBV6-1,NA,TGTGCCAGCAGTGAAGTGGCGGACTATAATTCACCCCTCCACTTT,CASSEVADYNSPLHF
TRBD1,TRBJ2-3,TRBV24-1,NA,TGTGCCACCAGTGATCAAGACAGGGACCCAGATACGCAGTATTTT,CATSDQDRDPDTQYF
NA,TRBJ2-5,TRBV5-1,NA,TGCGCCAGCAGCTTGCCCGACAGACAAGAGACCCAGTACTTC,CASSLPDRQETQYF
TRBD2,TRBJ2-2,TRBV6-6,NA,TGTGCCAGCAGGGGGGGGACTAGCGGCACCGGGGAGCTGTTTTTT,CASRGGTSGTGELFF
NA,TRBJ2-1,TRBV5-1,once,TGCGCCAGCAGCTTGGACCCCAGCTCCTACAATGAGCAGTTCTTC,CASSLDPSSYNEQFF
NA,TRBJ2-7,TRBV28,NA,TGTGCCAGCAGCCAGGGGCCGAAGGCTACCCACGAGCAGTACTTC,CASSQGPKATHEQYF
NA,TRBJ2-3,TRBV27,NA,TGTGCCAGCAGTCCCAGTCGGCGGGCCCAAGACACGCAGTATTTT,CASSPSRRAQDTQYF
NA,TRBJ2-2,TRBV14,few,TGTGCCAGCAGCCAAGGGCTAAGCGGAGGCGGTCTCTACACCGGGGAGCTGTTTTTT,CASSQGLSGGGLYTGELFF
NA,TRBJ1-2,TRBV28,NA,TGTGCCAGCAGTTTAAATACGGTGAGGTATGGCTACACCTTC,CASSLNTVRYGYTF
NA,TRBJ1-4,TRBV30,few,TGTGCCTGGAGCCTCTCGACAGGAACTAATGAAAAACTGTTTTTT,CAWSLSTGTNEKLFF
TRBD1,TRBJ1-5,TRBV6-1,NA,TGTGCCAGCAGCCAAGACAGGGGCAAGCCCCAGCATTTT,CASSQDRGKPQHF
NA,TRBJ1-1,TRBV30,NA,TGTGCCTGGAAAACCTTAATAGAGAACACTGAAGCTTTCTTT,CAWKTLIENTEAFF
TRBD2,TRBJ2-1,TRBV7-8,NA,TGTGCCAGCAGCCCCCCGGGGGGTACAGACAATGAGCAGTTCTTC,CASSPPGGTDNEQFF
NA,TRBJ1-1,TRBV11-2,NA,TGTGCCAGCAGCGAGTACGCAGGGGAGCAGAACACTGAAGCTTTCTTT,CASSEYAGEQNTEAFF
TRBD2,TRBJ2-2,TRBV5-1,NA,TGCGCCAGCAGCAGAGCGGGAGGGGGCACCGGGGAGCTGTTTTTT,CASSRAGGGTGELFF
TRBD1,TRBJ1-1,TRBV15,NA,TGTGCCACCAGCATGCGACAGGGTGGCACTGAAGCTTTCTTT,CATSMRQGGTEAFF
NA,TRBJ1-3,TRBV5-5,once,TGTGCCAGCAGCTTGGGTTCAGGGAGGAACACCATATATTTT,CASSLGSGRNTIYF
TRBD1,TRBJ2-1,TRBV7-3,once,TGTGCCAGCAGCCCCGGGACAGGGCGGGATGAGCAGTTCTTC,CASSPGTGRDEQFF
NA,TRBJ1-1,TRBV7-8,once,TGTGCCAGCACTGGAAACAGGGCGTACACTGAAGCTTTCTTT,CASTGNRAYTEAFF
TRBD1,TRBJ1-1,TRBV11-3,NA,TGTGCCAGCAGCTCTAGGACAGGGGGTGACACTGAAGCTTTCTTT,CASSSRTGGDTEAFF
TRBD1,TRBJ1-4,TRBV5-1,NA,TGCGCCAGCAGCCGGGACAGCGATAATGAAAAACTGTTTTTT,CASSRDSDNEKLFF
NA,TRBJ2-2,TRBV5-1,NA,TGCGCCAGCAGCTTGTACAGGGACACCGGGGAGCTGTTTTTT,CASSLYRDTGELFF
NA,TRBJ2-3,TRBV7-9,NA,TGTGCCAGCAGCTTATGGGGGCCCCGCACAGATACGCAGTATTTT,CASSLWGPRTDTQYF
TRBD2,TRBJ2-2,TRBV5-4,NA,TGTGCCAGCAGCTTGGGGAGGACTAGCGGGAGTATCGGGGAGCTGTTTTTT,CASSLGRTSGSIGELFF
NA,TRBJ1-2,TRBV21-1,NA,TGTGCCAGCGGGCAGGCTCTACCTTCCCCCTACGGCTACACCTTC,CASGQALPSPYGYTF
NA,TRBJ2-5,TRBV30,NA,TGTGCCTGGAGTGTTGGAGTACAAGAGACCCAGTACTTC,CAWSVGVQETQYF
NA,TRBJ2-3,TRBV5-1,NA,TGCGCCAGCCTAGACAGGTCTGCTAGCACAGATACGCAGTATTTT,CASLDRSASTDTQYF
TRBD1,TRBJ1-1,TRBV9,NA,TGTGCCAGCAGCGTAGCGGGACAGGGACTTTTGGGCAACACTGAAGCTTTCTTT,CASSVAGQGLLGNTEAFF
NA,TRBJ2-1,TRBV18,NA,TGTGCCAGCTCAAAGGGGCGCTCGAATGAGCAGTTCTTC,CASSKGRSNEQFF
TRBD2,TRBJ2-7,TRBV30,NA,TGTGCCTGGAGTGTTTTCTCCAAAAGCGGGAGGGCCATCTACGAGCAGTACTTC,CAWSVFSKSGRAIYEQYF
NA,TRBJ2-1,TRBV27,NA,TGTGCCAGCAGAGCAGGGATTTACGAGCAGTTCTTC,CASRAGIYEQFF
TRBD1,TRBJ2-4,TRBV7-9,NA,TGTGCCAGCAGTCTCCGAGGACAGGGCTGGAAAGCCAAAAACATTCAGTACTTC,CASSLRGQGWKAKNIQYF
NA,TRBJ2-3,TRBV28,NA,TGTGCCAGCAGTTTAAACAGGGGACTTAGCACAGATACGCAGTATTTT,CASSLNRGLSTDTQYF
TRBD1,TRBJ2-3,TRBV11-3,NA,TGTGCCAGCAGCCCTCGACAGGGGGAATATCCAGATACGCAGTATTTT,CASSPRQGEYPDTQYF
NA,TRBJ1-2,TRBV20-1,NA,TGCAGTGCAGGACAGTATGGCTACACCTTC,CSAGQYGYTF
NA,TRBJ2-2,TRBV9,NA,TGTGCCAGCAGCGTAGCTACAGGGGGGGCCACCGGGGAGCTGTTTTTT,CASSVATGGATGELFF